This T cell receptor (beta chain) was retrieved from a study of T cell clusters in autoimmune cytopenias. Germline V gene sequence: CDR1 MNHEY, CDR2 SMNVEV (reference sequence). This CDR3 is 14 amino acids long. TRB amplification used approximately 250 ng of peripheral blood genomic DNA. TRB rearrangements were amplified by touch-down multiplex PCR with mixed TRB-A/B primers. TCRdb re-called the multiplex PCR reads; every CDR3 protein appears as one record, without DNA. Seen in this sample are about 6,800 distinct CDR3 sequences; the ten most common clones hold under 30%. This receptor was obtained from a human donor with an autoimmune cytopenia or autoimmune hepatitis (not recorded which). The V call is TRBV27, the J call TRBJ2-1; TCRdb designates TRBD2, a call that cannot be tested without DNA. Material: peripheral blood. This chain's CDR3 is CASFGLAGRGEQFF.